This T cell receptor beta chain derives from a study of blood T cell repertoires in COVID-19. Background on the study: Collection of acute and convalescent COVID-19 samples took place in the United States, Italy and Spain. Sources were T cells, B-cell-depleted T cells, or PBMCs; the material itself was cDNA or gDNA.

Germline CDR1 and CDR2: MNHEY and SVGAGI. The length of the CDR3 is 15 residues. After removal of 6 bases from V and 7 bases from J, the junction contained 12 bases not matched to a gene. In the authors' methods: Nucleated cell number was recorded as an estimate derived from reference gene primer amplification. Measured with immunoSEQ multiplex PCR; TCRdb has only the in-frame clones, and not every one. V and J calls and clone size are those listed in that table; D and trimming were worked out from the DNA. This sample has fewer than 75,000 clones; over 70% occur once, and the top ten carry more than 7.5%.

This TCR came from a man in his forties or fifties with active COVID-19. The sample was peripheral blood. The chain couples TRBV6-5 to TRBJ2-7, with TRBD1 matching 10 bases. The CDR3 region is CASSRTGTGEREQYF. The CDR3 nucleotides are TGTGCCAGCAGCAGAACCGGGACAGGGGAGAGGGAGCAGTACTTC.